These 9 T cell receptor beta chains were sequenced from one sample in a study of beta chain features in type 1 diabetes. Every isolated RNA sample was fully reverse transcribed, so sequencing captured expressed TCRB transcripts. The method was immunoSEQ multiplex PCR; TCRdb's version includes in-frame clones alone and lacks a portion of them. Of around 250,000 clones detected, over 65% appear once; the ten largest clones hold around 0.05%. The sample taken for sequencing was naive CD4+ T cells from blood. These receptors were taken from a man aged 25 to 45 in good health.

The V call is TRBV15, the J call TRBJ2-7, with D uncertain. Trimming shortened V by 1 base and J by 4 bases, and 8 bases separated the two germline ends. The CDR3 totals 13 residues. Germline V CDR1 and CDR2: LNHNV, YYDKDF (reference sequence). DNA of the CDR3: TGTGCCACCAGCAGAGCGAAGGCTTACGAGCAGTACTTC. Amino acids: CATSRAKAYEQYF.

The chain couples TRBV29-1 to TRBJ2-3, with D unresolved. This CDR3 is built from 15 residues. In germline, CDR1 is SQVTM, CDR2 ANQGSEA. Trimming left V 4 bases short and J 0 bases short, with 14 bases between. The CDR3 DNA sequence: TGCAGCGTTGGCCGTGACACCACTAGCACAGATACGCAGTATTTT. Protein: CSVGRDTTSTDTQYF.

The chain employs TRBV30 and TRBJ2-5; D could derive from TRBD1 or TRBD2 (5 bases each). The CDR3 runs 14 residues. The germline V and J ends were trimmed by 1 base and 5 bases, with 14 bases remaining between them. Germline V gives CDR1 GTSNPN, CDR2 SVGIG (reference sequence). The CDR3 protein is CAWSGPPRDETQYF. The CDR3, as DNA: TGTGCCTGGAGTGGGCCCCCCCGGGACGAGACCCAGTACTTC.

A few counts support this clone. This chain links TRBV7-2 with TRBJ1-1; TRBD1 matches 7 bases. The V and J ends lost 5 bases and 0 bases, in that order; junction bases with no gene match: 3. Germline CDR1 SGHTA, CDR2 FQGNSA. This CDR3 region has 14 residues. CDR3 bases: TGTGCCAGCAGCCTCGACAGGGTGAACACTGAAGCTTTCTTT. Translated: CASSLDRVNTEAFF.

The CDR3 region is CASTRAGAQETQYF. The CDR3 nucleotides read TGTGCCAGCACCAGAGCGGGGGCCCAAGAGACCCAGTACTTC. The chain links TRBV7-9 to TRBJ2-5; 8 bases fit TRBD2. The CDR3 spans 14 residues. Germline V gene sequence: CDR1 SEHNR, CDR2 FQNEAQ (reference sequence). Trimming took 7 bases from V and 1 from J; bases not matched to a gene: 5. Full variable domain (missing parts from reference TRBV7-9 and TRBJ2-5): DTGVSQNPRHKITKRGQNVTFRCDPISEHNRLYWYRQTLGQGPEFLTYFQNEAQLEKSRLLSDRFSAERPKGSFSTLEIQRTEQGDSAMYLCASTRAGAQETQYFGPGTRLLVL.

The V and J genes are TRBV15 and TRBJ2-2, with unresolved D. The CDR3 spans 15 residues. V dropped 1 base and J dropped 3 bases, with 9 bases sitting between them. Germline V gene data show CDR1 as LNHNV and CDR2 as YYDKDF (reference sequence). CDR3 protein: CATSRGVWDTGELFF. The CDR3 DNA is TGTGCCACCAGCAGAGGGGTTTGGGACACCGGGGAGCTGTTTTTT.

The chain uses TRBV6-5 and TRBJ2-7; D is unresolved. The germline gives CDR1 MNHEY, CDR2 SVGAGI. V lost 6 bases to trimming and J lost 1 base, with 7 bases between them. There are 12 residues in the CDR3. The CDR3 DNA reads as TGTGCCAGCAGACGGGCATCCTACGAGCAGTACTTC. Translated: CASRRASYEQYF.

J is TRBJ2-1 and V is TRBV4-3; D call uncertain. The CDR3 extends over 14 amino acids. V was shortened by 1 base and J by 7 bases, with 11 bases between the two germline ends. Germline V CDR1 and CDR2: LGHNA, YSLEER. The chain's CDR3 is CASSQALTANEQFF. For the CDR3, the DNA is TGCGCCAGCAGCCAAGCTTTAACGGCGAATGAGCAGTTCTTC.

This clone has only a few counts. The rearrangement links TRBV7-9 to TRBJ2-7; D is unclear. The CDR3 totals 14 residues. Per germline, CDR1 SEHNR and CDR2 FQNEAQ (reference sequence). V was cut by 7 bases and J by 2 bases, with 15 bases left in between. CDR3 in DNA: TGTGCCAGCACCAACCGGAACGGACCCTACGAGCAGTACTTC. This sequence encodes CASTNRNGPYEQYF.